Described below is a single TCR beta chain sequence and its context. The data were taken from a study of blood T cell repertoires in COVID-19. Study overall: Samples of COVID-19 (acute and convalescent) were obtained from the United States, Italy and Spain. T cells, B-cell-depleted T cells, or PBMCs provided the cDNA or gDNA that served as material.

Clones were sequenced by immunoSEQ multiplex PCR, and TCRdb holds only the in-frame ones, with some missing. The repertoire holds around 270,000 clones, with about 85% as singletons. V was pared by 0 bases and J by 6 bases, with 4 bases of the junction left unmatched. The CDR3 has 15 residues. Germline CDR1 and CDR2: MNHEY and SVGAGI. The specimen was peripheral blood. This TCR derives from a man aged 60-69 years who had recovered from COVID-19. The chain has TRBV6-5 and TRBJ2-1; 8 bases map to TRBD2. The CDR3 DNA reads TGTGCCAGCAGTTACTCTAGCGGGGCACTCAATGAGCAGTTCTTC. Protein product: CASSYSSGALNEQFF.